The next 24 T cell receptor beta chains were all read from a single sample in a study of T-cell memory formation after mild COVID-19. TCRdb passed the 5' RACE reads through MiXCR, listing each CDR3 protein once. The table lists about 110,000 distinct CDR3 sequences, around 15% of them singletons. Material: PBMCs or a T cell subset sorted from them (not recorded which). These receptor sequences come from a man between 18 and 29 years old who had mild COVID-19 (a few samples of this study predate the infection). Cell type and time point are not known.

This clonotype showed up many times. The chain combines TRBV4-1 with TRBJ2-1, with 8 bases fitting TRBD1. This CDR3 is 15 amino acids long. CDR1 and CDR2 (germline): MGHRA, YSYEKL. The junction had 4 bases not matched to a gene; V was cut back by 1 base and J by 5 bases. In DNA form, the CDR3 reads TGCGCCAGCAGCCAAGTACCCAGGGGGCACAATGAGCAGTTCTTC. Its translation: CASSQVPRGHNEQFF.

This clonotype has only a few counts. CDR3 sequence: CASSYTWGDGYTF. The CDR3 DNA sequence: TGTGCCAGCAGTTACACATGGGGAGATGGCTACACCTTC. The chain uses TRBV6-2 or TRBV6-3 and TRBJ1-2, with D unclear. This CDR3 region has 13 residues. The V gene's germline CDR1 is MNHEY and CDR2 SVGEGT. The V and J ends lost 2 bases and 6 bases respectively, with 10 bases between them.

This clonotype has a handful of counts. The CDR3: CASLHQSTDTQYF. As DNA, the CDR3 is TGTGCCAGCCTTCACCAATCAACAGATACGCAGTATTTT. J is TRBJ2-3 and V is TRBV2; D gene ambiguous. The CDR3 extends over 13 amino acids. V lost 8 bases and J lost 3, with 12 bases in between. CDR1 is SNHLY, CDR2 FYNNEI, per germline.

V usage is TRBV5-4 and J usage is TRBJ2-3; TRBD2 agrees at 9 bases. The CDR3 extends over 16 amino acids. The V and J ends lost 3 bases and 2 bases, in that order; junction bases with no gene match: 7. Germline V gene sequence: CDR1 SGHNT, CDR2 YYREEE (reference sequence). As DNA, the CDR3 is TGTGCCAGCAGCTCTCTGGCTAGCGGGGTCACAGATACGCAGTATTTT. As protein: CASSSLASGVTDTQYF.

This clonotype turned up a few times. The rearrangement links TRBV18 to TRBJ2-7; 9 nucleotides line up with TRBD1. The CDR3 has 13 amino acids. Germline V gives CDR1 KGHSH, CDR2 LQKENI. The V gene end was trimmed by 6 bases and the J gene end by 6 bases; junction bases not matched to a gene: 6. The CDR3 DNA follows: TGTGCCAGCTCCCTTGGGACAGGGAGCGAGCAGTACTTC. Translating it yields CASSLGTGSEQYF.

The rearrangement joins TRBV10-3 to TRBJ1-6; 8 bases map to TRBD1. The V gene's germline CDR1 is ENHRY and CDR2 SYGVKD. The ends lost 6 bases at V and 3 bases at J; junction bases unmatched: 7. This CDR3 spans 16 amino acids. As DNA, the CDR3 is TGTGCCATCAGAGACGCCGGGACAGGCTATAATTCACCCCTCCACTTT. Translated: CAIRDAGTGYNSPLHF.

A few counts support this clonotype. This rearrangement joins TRBV5-6 to TRBJ2-7; D is unresolved. This CDR3 has 12 residues. Germline V gives CDR1 SGHDT, CDR2 YYEEEE. V lost 1 base and J 6 bases, leaving 8 bases between the germline ends. In nucleotides, the CDR3 is TGTGCCAGCAGCTTGTACCCGCGCGAGCAGTACTTC. Translation: CASSLYPREQYF.

This clonotype was observed a handful of times. The gene calls are TRBV9 and TRBJ1-5; D ambiguous. The germline CDR1 and CDR2 sequences are SGDLS and YYNGEE. This CDR3 region has 14 residues. V gave up 0 bases and J gave up 3 bases, with 7 bases separating them. In DNA form, the CDR3 reads TGTGCCAGCAGCGTAGACAGCGTCAATCAGCCCCAGCATTTT. Translation gives CASSVDSVNQPQHF.

The chain combines TRBV12-3 or TRBV12-4 with TRBJ1-1; D is unresolved. Trimming shortened V by 6 bases and J by 0 bases, and 17 bases separated the two germline ends. The CDR3 is 16 amino acids. The CDR3 DNA is TGTGCCAGCAGCCCAGTCCTCGGAGGCATGAACACTGAAGCTTTCTTT. It is translated as CASSPVLGGMNTEAFF.

This clonotype was observed many times. This rearrangement joins TRBV7-8 to TRBJ2-4; 7 bases fit TRBD1. Germline loops: CDR1 SGHVS, CDR2 FQNEAQ. With 2 bases clipped from V and 0 bases from J, the junction kept 7 bases outside the gene matches. This CDR3 region has 17 residues. The DNA for the CDR3 is TGTGCCAGCAGCTTAAACGACAGGGCCCTAGCCAAAAACATTCAGTACTTC. Translated: CASSLNDRALAKNIQYF.

The chain has TRBV9 and TRBJ2-7; 8 positions agree with TRBD1. CDR3 length: 14 amino acids. Unmatched junction bases numbered 6, after V lost 0 bases and J lost 7 bases. CDR1 is SGDLS and CDR2 is YYNGEE in the germline V gene. CDR3 in amino acids: CASSVDDRGWEQYV. Written as DNA, the CDR3 is TGTGCCAGCAGCGTAGACGACAGGGGATGGGAGCAGTACGTC.

The chain carries TRBV29-1 and TRBJ2-4; no definite D call. The length of the CDR3 is 11 residues. V lost 2 bases to trimming and J lost 9 bases, with 8 bases between them. The germline V gene encodes CDR1 SQVTM and CDR2 ANQGSEA. The CDR3 DNA sequence: TGCAGCGTTGAAATTTTGGGCATTCAGTACTTC. It is translated as CSVEILGIQYF. Using reference TRBV29-1 and TRBJ2-4 for the parts outside the CDR3, the full variable domain is SAVISQKPSRDICQRGTSLTIQCQVDSQVTMMFWYRQQPGQSLTLIATANQGSEATYESGFVIDKFPISRPNLTFSTLTVSNMSPEDSSIYLCSVEILGIQYFGAGTRLSVL.

In this sample, this clonotype turned up many times. The rearrangement links TRBV7-9 to TRBJ2-2; 9 nucleotides agree with TRBD1. V lost 5 bases, J lost 4 bases, and 2 bases stayed unmatched. Per germline, CDR1 SEHNR and CDR2 FQNEAQ (reference sequence). The CDR3 runs to 14 residues. The CDR3 reads CASSRDRATGELFF. DNA of the CDR3: TGTGCCAGCAGCCGGGACAGGGCCACCGGGGAGCTGTTTTTT. Variable domain in full (rest from reference TRBV7-9 and TRBJ2-2): DTGVSQNPRHKITKRGQNVTFRCDPISEHNRLYWYRQTLGQGPEFLTYFQNEAQLEKSRLLSDRFSAERPKGSFSTLEIQRTEQGDSAMYLCASSRDRATGELFFGEGSRLTVL.

This rearrangement joins TRBV7-7 to TRBJ2-5; D is unresolved. The V gene's germline CDR1 is SSHAT and CDR2 FNYEAQ (reference sequence). Trimming cost V 2 bases and J 5 bases, with 18 bases left between them. The CDR3 contains 16 residues. The CDR3, as DNA: TGTGCCAGCAGCTTAAGCTTGGACCCCCCCCTTGAGACCCAGTACTTC. Amino acid sequence: CASSLSLDPPLETQYF. The full variable domain, completed using reference TRBV7-7 and TRBJ2-5, is GAGVSQSPRYKVTKRGQDVTLRCDPISSHATLYWYQQALGQGPEFLTYFNYEAQPDKSGLPSDRFSAERPEGSISTLTIQRTEQRDSAMYRCASSLSLDPPLETQYFGPGTRLLVL.

The chain employs TRBV25-1 and TRBJ2-7; D perhaps matches TRBD1 (6 bases). V dropped 2 bases and J dropped 0 bases, with 17 bases sitting between them. Germline V gene sequence: CDR1 MGHDK, CDR2 SYGVNS. The CDR3 is 17 residues long. In nucleotides, the CDR3 is TGTGCCAGCAGTGAACCATCCTACAGGGACGGCTCCTACGAGCAGTACTTC. Translation: CASSEPSYRDGSYEQYF.

This clonotype was found a few times. The rearrangement joins TRBV3-1 to TRBJ2-7; TRBD1 or TRBD2 may be the D gene (5 bases each). Trimming cost V 4 bases and J 6 bases, with 16 bases left between them. The CDR3 totals 14 residues. Per germline, CDR1 LGHDT and CDR2 YNNKEL (reference sequence). The CDR3 here is CASSLRGWGGEQYF. The CDR3 DNA reads as TGTGCCAGCAGCCTCCGGGGCTGGGGCGGCGAGCAGTACTTC.

This chain connects TRBV12-5 to TRBJ2-2; the match to TRBD1 covers 7 bases. The CDR3 covers 16 residues. J gave up 5 bases and V 2 bases, and 8 bases lay outside the gene matches. The germline V gene encodes CDR1 LGHNT and CDR2 FRNRAP. The CDR3 bases are TGTGCTAGTGGTTTGCCCCCAGGGGGTAGAACCGGGGAGCTGTTTTTT. Its translation: CASGLPPGGRTGELFF.

This clonotype was picked up many times. J is TRBJ1-3 and V is TRBV3-1, with D maybe TRBD1 (5 bases). V dropped 0 bases and J dropped 0 bases, with 6 bases sitting between them. This CDR3 spans 15 amino acids. Per the germline V gene, CDR1 is LGHDT and CDR2 is YNNKEL (reference sequence). The CDR3, as DNA: TGTGCCAGCAGCCAAGATAGGGGCTCTGGAAACACCATATATTTT. It translates to CASSQDRGSGNTIYF.

This clonotype was observed at least ten times. The chain links TRBV14 to TRBJ2-1; 7 nucleotides line up with TRBD1. CDR3 size: 18 residues. CDR1 is SGHDN and CDR2 is FVKESK in the germline V gene. V lost 1 base to trimming and J lost 2 bases; unmatched junction nucleotides: 11. CDR3 DNA: TGTGCCAGCAGCCAAGGTAAAGCGGTAGGGGGCGCCTACAATGAGCAGTTCTTC. Translated, it gives CASSQGKAVGGAYNEQFF.

The chain has TRBV7-2 and TRBJ2-6; D is unresolved. The germline V gene encodes CDR1 SGHTA and CDR2 FQGNSA. Trimming left V 5 bases short and J 11 bases short, with 13 bases between. This CDR3 region has 13 residues. In nucleotides, the CDR3 is TGTGCCAGCAGCCCCCCCCCACTCGACGTCCTGACTTTC. Translating it yields CASSPPPLDVLTF.

In its sample, this clonotype was seen a few times. The chain joins TRBV20-1 to TRBJ2-1; D unclear. Trimming removed 5 bases at V and 7 bases at J, with 9 bases between. CDR1 and CDR2 from the germline V gene are DFQATT and SNEGSKA (reference sequence). This CDR3 is built from 11 residues. The DNA of the CDR3 is TGCAGTGCTCGAGTAGTTAATGAGCAGTTCTTC. Residues: CSARVVNEQFF.

V and J are TRBV6-1 and TRBJ2-7; D call uncertain. The CDR3 contains 14 residues. V lost 2 bases and J 4 bases, leaving 12 bases between the germline ends. CDR1 is MNHNS, CDR2 SASEGT, per germline. CDR3 residues: CASSETSAVYEQYV. The DNA for the CDR3 is TGTGCCAGCAGTGAAACCTCGGCGGTATACGAGCAGTACGTC.

J is TRBJ2-5 and V is TRBV11-2; D may be TRBD2 (6 bases). The CDR3 covers 15 residues. CDR1 is SGHAT, CDR2 FQNNGV, per germline. V lost 6 bases, J lost 3 bases, and 17 bases lay in between. CDR3 coding DNA: TGTGCCAGCAGACGAAGTCAGCCGGGAGAAGAGACCCAGTACTTC. Protein sequence: CASRRSQPGEETQYF.

A few counts support this clonotype. V gene TRBV19 combines with J gene TRBJ1-2; D call uncertain. The germline V gene has CDR1 LNHDA and CDR2 SQIVND (reference sequence). This CDR3 contains 14 residues. V shed 5 bases and J shed 0 bases, with 10 bases lying between them. CDR3 in amino acids: CASSVGLANYGYTF. CDR3 DNA: TGTGCCAGTAGTGTCGGTCTAGCTAACTATGGCTACACCTTC.